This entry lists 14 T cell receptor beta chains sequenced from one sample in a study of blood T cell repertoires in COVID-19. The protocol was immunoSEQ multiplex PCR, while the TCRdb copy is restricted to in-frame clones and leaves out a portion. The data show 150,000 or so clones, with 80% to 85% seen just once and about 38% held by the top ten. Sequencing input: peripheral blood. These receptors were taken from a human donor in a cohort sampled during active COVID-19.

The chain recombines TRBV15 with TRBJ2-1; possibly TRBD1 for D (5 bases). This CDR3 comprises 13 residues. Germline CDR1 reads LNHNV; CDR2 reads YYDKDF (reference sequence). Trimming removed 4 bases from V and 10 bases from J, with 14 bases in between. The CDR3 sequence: CATSKGQGKEQFF. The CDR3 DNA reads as TGTGCCACCAGCAAAGGTCAGGGTAAGGAGCAGTTCTTC.

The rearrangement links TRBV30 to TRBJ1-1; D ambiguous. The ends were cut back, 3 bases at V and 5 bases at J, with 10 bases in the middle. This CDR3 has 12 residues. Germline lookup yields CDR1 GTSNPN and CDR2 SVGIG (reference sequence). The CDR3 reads CAWRRHRTEAFF. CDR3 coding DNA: TGTGCCTGGAGGCGGCATAGGACTGAAGCTTTCTTT.

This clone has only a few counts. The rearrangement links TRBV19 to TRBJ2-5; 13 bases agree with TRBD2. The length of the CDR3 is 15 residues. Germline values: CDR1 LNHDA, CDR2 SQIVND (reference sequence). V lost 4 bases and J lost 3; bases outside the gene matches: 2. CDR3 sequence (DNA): TGTGCCAGTAGTAGGACTAGCGGGGGAAAAGAGACCCAGTACTTC. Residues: CASSRTSGGKETQYF.

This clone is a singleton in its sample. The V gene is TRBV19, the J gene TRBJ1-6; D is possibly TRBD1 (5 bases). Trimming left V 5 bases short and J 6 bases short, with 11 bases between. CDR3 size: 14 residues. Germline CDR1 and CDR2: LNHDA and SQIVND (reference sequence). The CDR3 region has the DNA TGTGCCAGTAGTTTAATCCAGGGTAATTCACCCCTCCACTTT. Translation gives CASSLIQGNSPLHF.

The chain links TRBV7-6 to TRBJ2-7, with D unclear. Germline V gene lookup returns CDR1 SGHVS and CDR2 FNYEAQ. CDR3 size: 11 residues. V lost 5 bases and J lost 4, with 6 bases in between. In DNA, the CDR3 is TGTGCCAGCAGCGAACAGTACGAGCAGTACTTC. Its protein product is CASSEQYEQYF.

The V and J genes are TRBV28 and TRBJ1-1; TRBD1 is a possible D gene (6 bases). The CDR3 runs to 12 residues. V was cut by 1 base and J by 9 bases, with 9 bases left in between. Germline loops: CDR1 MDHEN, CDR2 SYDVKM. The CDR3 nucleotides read TGTGCCAGCAGTTTATCGGGGGGCCAAGCTTTCTTT. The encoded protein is CASSLSGGQAFF.

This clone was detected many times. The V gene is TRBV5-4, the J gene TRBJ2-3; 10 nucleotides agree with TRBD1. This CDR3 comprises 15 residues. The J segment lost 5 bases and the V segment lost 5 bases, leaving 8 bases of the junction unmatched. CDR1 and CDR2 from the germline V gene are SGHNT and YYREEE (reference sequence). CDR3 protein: CASRAATGGKDTQYF. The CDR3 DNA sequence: TGTGCCAGCAGGGCCGCGACAGGGGGCAAAGATACGCAGTATTTT.

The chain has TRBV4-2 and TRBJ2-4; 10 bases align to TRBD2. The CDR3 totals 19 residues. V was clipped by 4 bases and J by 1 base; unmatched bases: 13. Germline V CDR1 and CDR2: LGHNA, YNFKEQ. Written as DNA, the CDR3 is TGTGCCAGCAGCCCGCAGTGGCTAGCGGGGGTTGGGGCCAAAAACATTCAGTACTTC. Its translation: CASSPQWLAGVGAKNIQYF.

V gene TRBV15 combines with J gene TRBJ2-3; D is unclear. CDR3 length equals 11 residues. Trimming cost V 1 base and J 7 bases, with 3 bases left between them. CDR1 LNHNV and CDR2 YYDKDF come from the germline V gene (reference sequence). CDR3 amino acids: CATSRVNTQYF. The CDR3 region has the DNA TGTGCCACCAGCAGAGTTAATACGCAGTATTTT.

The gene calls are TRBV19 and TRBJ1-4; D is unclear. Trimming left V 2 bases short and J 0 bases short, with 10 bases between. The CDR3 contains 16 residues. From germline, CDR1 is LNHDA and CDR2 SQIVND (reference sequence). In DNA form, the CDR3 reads TGTGCCAGTAGTATACAGGCGCATGCAACTAATGAAAAACTGTTTTTT. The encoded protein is CASSIQAHATNEKLFF.

In nucleotides, the CDR3 is TGCGCCAGCAGTAACACCCTGGGGGCTCATAGCAATCAGCCCCAGCATTTT. It yields the protein CASSNTLGAHSNQPQHF. V is TRBV5-1 and J is TRBJ1-5, with D perhaps TRBD1 (6 bases). From germline, CDR1 is SGHRS and CDR2 YFSETQ. The CDR3 consists of 17 residues. Trimming pared 5 bases from V and 0 bases from J, leaving 18 bases between.

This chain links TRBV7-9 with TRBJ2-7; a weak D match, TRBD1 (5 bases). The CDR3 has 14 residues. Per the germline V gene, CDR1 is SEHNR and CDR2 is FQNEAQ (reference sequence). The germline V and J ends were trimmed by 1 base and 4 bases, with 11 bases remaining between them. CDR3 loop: CASSLDAGPYEQYF. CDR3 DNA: TGTGCCAGCAGCTTAGATGCAGGGCCATACGAGCAGTACTTC.

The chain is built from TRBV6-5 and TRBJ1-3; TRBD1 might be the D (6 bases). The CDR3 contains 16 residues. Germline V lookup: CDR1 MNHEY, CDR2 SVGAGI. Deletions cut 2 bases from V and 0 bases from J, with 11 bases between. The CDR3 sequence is CASSYGQPSSGNTIYF. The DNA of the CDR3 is TGTGCCAGCAGTTACGGACAGCCTAGCTCTGGAAACACCATATATTTT.

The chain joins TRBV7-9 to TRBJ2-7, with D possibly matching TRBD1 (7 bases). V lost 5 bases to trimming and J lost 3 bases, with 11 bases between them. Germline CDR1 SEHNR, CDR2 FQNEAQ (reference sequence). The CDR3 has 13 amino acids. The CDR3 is CASSIQGGYEQYF. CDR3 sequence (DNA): TGTGCCAGCAGCATTCAGGGGGGCTACGAGCAGTACTTC.